A single T cell receptor beta chain is shown here with its context. Its target is unknown. The data stem from a study of T cell repertoires in cytomegalovirus infection. At the level of the study: Well-studied HLA-B-restricted CMV epitopes were used in the study alongside recently identified HLA-C-restricted ones. Public TCR beta signature analysis indicated the presence of both CMV infection and matching HLA type. Broader study findings: Totalled public TCR beta family frequency picked out people who carried CMV plus the relevant HLA. Predominance within the ex vivo response was attributable to HLA-C-restricted CMV-specific TCR beta clonotypes.

Germline assignment: CDR1 SGHRS and CDR2 YFSETQ. Unmatched junction bases numbered 9, after V lost 3 bases and J lost 0 bases. CDR3 size: 17 residues. TCRdb independently ran MiXCR on the reads; one entry per CDR3 protein. The repertoire holds some 900,000 distinct CDR3 sequences, with 30% to 35% as singletons. Sequencing was performed on cultured CD8+ T cells from PBMCs, taken from culture after CMV antigen stimulation. The sequence was obtained from a human donor in good health (CMV status not recorded). Some clones in this sample may be carry-over from other donors' samples. V gene TRBV5-1 combines with J gene TRBJ1-1; 9 bases are shared with TRBD1. CDR3 sequence reads: CASSSLLQGAVNTEAFF. Written as DNA, the CDR3 is TGCGCCAGCAGCTCATTACTACAGGGGGCGGTGAACACTGAAGCTTTCTTT.